Below are 7 T cell receptor beta chains sequenced from a single sample in a study of cytomegalovirus exposure and HLA in healthy donors. Researchers ran the PCR with 60 Vbeta and 13 Jbeta primers. The protocol was immunoSEQ multiplex PCR, while the TCRdb copy is restricted to in-frame clones and leaves out a portion. The data hold some 180,000 clones, with around 80% observed a single time. Sequenced: PBMCs. Receptor source: a girl aged 2 to 10 in good health and CMV-seropositive.

This clone was seen a handful of times. Germline is not matched at one junction end, which may reflect a read error. This rearrangement joins TRBV2 to TRBJ2-7; D not certain. This CDR3 spans 14 amino acids. CDR1 and CDR2 (germline): SNHLY, FYNNEI. CDR3 nucleotides: TGTGCCAGCAGTGAAAAGTGGATGGGCCCTGGTGAAGACTTC. Amino acids: CASSEKWMGPGEDF.

This clone appeared once. The chain uses TRBV28 and TRBJ1-5; the D gene is possibly TRBD1 (5 bases). Per the germline V gene, CDR1 is MDHEN and CDR2 is SYDVKM. Trimming pared 1 base from V and 6 bases from J, leaving 10 bases between. The CDR3 has 14 amino acids. The CDR3, as DNA: TGTGCCAGCAGTTTATTGGGGGGACCTCAGCCCCAGCATTTT. Translating it yields CASSLLGGPQPQHF.

This clone has a handful of counts. The chain is built from TRBV2 and TRBJ1-3; 7 positions agree with TRBD1. The CDR3 contains 14 residues. V lost 3 bases and J lost 4; bases outside the gene matches: 3. Germline lookup yields CDR1 SNHLY and CDR2 FYNNEI. This CDR3 is CASSDVTGGNTIYF. In nucleotides, the CDR3 is TGTGCCAGCAGTGACGTGACAGGGGGAAACACCATATATTTT.

This sequence joins TRBV5-4 and TRBJ1-2; TRBD1 matches at 10 bases. V was pared by 4 bases and J by 3 bases, with 3 bases of the junction left unmatched. The length of the CDR3 is 14 residues. Germline CDR1 and CDR2: SGHNT and YYREEE (reference sequence). The CDR3 reads CASSPGTGDYGYTF. In DNA, the CDR3 is TGTGCCAGCAGCCCCGGGACAGGGGACTATGGCTACACCTTC.

V is TRBV6-5 and J is TRBJ2-3; 7 bases match TRBD1. The germline V gene has CDR1 MNHEY and CDR2 SVGAGI. The CDR3 has 14 residues. Trimming took 5 bases from V and 1 from J; bases not matched to a gene: 3. The CDR3 DNA reads as TGTGCCAGCAGTAGGGACAGAGGCACAGATACGCAGTATTTT. Residues: CASSRDRGTDTQYF.

This chain links TRBV25-1 with TRBJ2-1; D not resolved. Trimming cost V 5 bases and J 7 bases, with 3 bases left between them. CDR1 is MGHDK and CDR2 is SYGVNS in the germline V gene. CDR3 length equals 10 residues. CDR3 sequence (DNA): TGTGCCAGCAGTCTAAATGAGCAGTTCTTC. This gives the protein CASSLNEQFF. The whole variable domain, filled in from reference TRBV25-1 and TRBJ2-1, reads EADIYQTPRYLVIGTGKKITLECSQTMGHDKMYWYQQDPGMELHLIHYSYGVNSTEKGDLSSESTVSRIRTEHFPLTLESARPSHTSQYLCASSLNEQFFGPGTRLTVL.

V and J are TRBV6-5 and TRBJ1-2, with D perhaps matching TRBD1 (6 bases). The V and J ends lost 5 bases and 7 bases respectively, with 8 bases between them. Per germline, CDR1 MNHEY and CDR2 SVGAGI. The CDR3 runs 11 residues. CDR3 bases: TGTGCCAGCAGTAACAGGGTTGGCTACACCTTC. Encoded protein: CASSNRVGYTF.